This T cell receptor beta chain was recorded in a study of blood T cell repertoires in COVID-19. V shed 5 bases and J 7 bases; nucleotides not matched to a gene: 10. CDR3 length: 16 residues. Germline V gives CDR1 KGHDR, CDR2 SFDVKD. Here immunoSEQ multiplex PCR was the method, and the copy in TCRdb shows in-frame clones only, minus some. This table holds around 250,000 clones, 80% to 90% found once. What was sequenced was PBMCs or T cells enriched from blood (not recorded which). This rearrangement joins TRBV24-1 to TRBJ1-4; TRBD1 agrees at 9 bases. The clonotype was recovered from a woman aged 35 to 49 who had been exposed to COVID-19. The CDR3 nucleotides are TGTGCCACCAGTGTCCCCTCCGGGACAGGGAGTGAAAAACTGTTTTTT. This translates into CATSVPSGTGSEKLFF.